What follows describes a single TCR beta chain. The antigen remains unidentified. Germline V gives CDR1 MNHNS, CDR2 SASEGT. V lost 8 bases to trimming and J lost 3 bases, with 16 bases between them. The CDR3 runs 14 residues. These data come from a study of cytomegalovirus exposure and HLA in healthy donors. The study's findings and limits: In a later analysis, HLA-associated beta chains showed higher expansion and lower generation probabilities than comparable chains. A previous analysis found most TCR beta V segments productive roughly 87% or roughly 30% of the time. The authors listed approximately 150 TCR beta chains as cytomegalovirus-associated.

A multiplex PCR was run with 60 Vbeta primers and 13 Jbeta primers. Sequencing used immunoSEQ multiplex PCR; TCRdb keeps in-frame clones, though not all of them. The data show about 140,000 clones, around 82% seen once. What was sequenced was PBMCs. The sequence came from a man aged 18 to 29 in good health and CMV-seropositive. The chain uses TRBV6-1 and TRBJ1-1, with D tentatively TRBD1 (5 bases). The CDR3 DNA reads as TGTGCCAGCGATCTTACCGGGGGGGACACTGAAGCTTTCTTT. Its translation is CASDLTGGDTEAFF.